This T cell receptor beta chain was captured in a study of early T cells in non-severe SARS-CoV-2 infection. The wider study: From unsorted whole blood, bulk RNA was sequenced, and the chains remained unpaired.

The CDR3 length is 14 residues. With 0 bases removed from V and 2 bases from J, the gap between germline ends came to 8 bases. CDR1 is SGDLS and CDR2 is YYNGEE in the germline V gene. TCRdb ran MiXCR on the 5' RACE reads and lists one entry per CDR3 protein. The repertoire holds more than 50,000 distinct CDR3 sequences, with roughly 12% as singletons. This clonotype was observed many times. The receptor was derived from an adult who was a healthcare worker with PCR-confirmed SARS-CoV-2 infection or an uninfected control (not recorded which). Specimen: whole blood, collected at baseline. The gene calls are TRBV9 and TRBJ1-2, with D perhaps TRBD1 (5 bases). CDR3 amino acids: CASSVGGTNYGYTF. The CDR3 nucleotides read TGTGCCAGCAGCGTAGGAGGGACCAACTATGGCTACACCTTC.